The clone carrying this T cell receptor beta chain showed up just once. Some clones are missing from TCRdb's copy, which holds only in-frame ones; the method was immunoSEQ multiplex PCR. The data hold a few hundred thousand clones, with 70% to 90% observed a single time. This sample was included in a study of Ad26.COV2.S vaccination and SARS-CoV-2 variants. Looked up from germline, CDR1 is MNHNY and CDR2 is SVGAGI (reference sequence). Germline trimming cut 7 bases from V and 7 bases from J; bases unmatched to any gene: 16. The CDR3 spans 16 residues. Stated treatment: some 20 received Ad26.COV2.S at low or high dose, single or two shots; 5 received placebo; per-sample allocation not given. Samples analyzed were those drawn on day 63 after the first vaccine or placebo injection. This vaccine is an Ad26 vector that expresses the Wuhan-strain SARS-CoV-2 spike.

J is TRBJ1-5 and V is TRBV6-6; 7 positions agree with TRBD1. The material sequenced was peripheral blood, taken in a trial of Ad26.COV2.S vaccine versus placebo. The sequence came from a person aged 18-60 years who received the Ad26.COV2.S COVID-19 vaccine or a placebo. Here the CDR3 DNA reads TGTGCCAGCACTCGATCCGGAGGCAGGGGGACACAGCCCCAGCATTTT. The encoded protein is CASTRSGGRGTQPQHF.